The 27 T cell receptor beta chains listed next were all sequenced from one sample in a study of T cell responses to AZD1222 COVID-19 vaccine. The table came from immunoSEQ multiplex PCR; TCRdb's copy has only in-frame clones and leaves some out. Of about 150,000 clones listed, around 88% are singletons. This material consisted of peripheral blood, taken on day 0 of MenACWY control vaccination. These receptors all stem from an adult in good health.

The chain uses TRBV3-1 (or the pseudogene TRBV3-2) and TRBJ2-7; D gene unclear. The CDR3 sequence is 12 residues long. With 1 base removed from V and 1 base from J, the gap between germline ends came to 2 bases. CDR1 and CDR2 from the germline V gene are LGHDT and YNNKEL (reference sequence). CDR3 in amino acids: CASSQGSYEQYF. The CDR3 DNA reads TGTGCCAGCAGCCAAGGATCCTACGAGCAGTACTTC.

The rearrangement joins TRBV2 to TRBJ2-4; tentatively, D is TRBD2 (6 bases). CDR1 and CDR2 (germline): SNHLY, FYNNEI. V was clipped by 6 bases and J by 9 bases, with 18 bases between them. The CDR3 spans 14 residues. CDR3 sequence: CASSPRGMDGIQYF. CDR3 in DNA: TGTGCCAGCAGCCCGCGGGGCATGGACGGCATTCAGTACTTC.

The chain recombines TRBV7-8 with TRBJ2-5; possibly TRBD1 for D (5 bases). V was pared by 5 bases and J by 5 bases, with 15 bases between. The CDR3 loop spans 14 amino acids. Germline V lookup: CDR1 SGHVS, CDR2 FQNEAQ. This CDR3 reads CASSARAQGETQYF. The CDR3 bases are TGTGCCAGCAGCGCCAGGGCGCAAGGGGAGACCCAGTACTTC.

The V gene is TRBV7-9, the J gene TRBJ1-6; no definite D call. The CDR3 is 13 amino acids. Deletions cut 6 bases from V and 0 bases from J, with 3 bases between. CDR1 SEHNR and CDR2 FQNEAQ come from the germline V gene (reference sequence). The CDR3 DNA is TGTGCCAGCAGGAGCTCCTATAATTCACCCCTCCACTTT. Translated, it gives CASRSSYNSPLHF.

The rearrangement links TRBV7-2 to TRBJ1-2; D is unresolved. CDR3 length equals 14 residues. Germline CDR1 SGHTA, CDR2 FQGNSA. The V end was cut by 5 bases, the J end by 3 bases, with 13 bases between. CDR3 coding DNA: TGTGCCAGCAGCCCCACCTGGACTGACTATGGCTACACCTTC. Its protein is CASSPTWTDYGYTF. Full variable domain (rest looked up from reference TRBV7-2 and TRBJ1-2): GAGVSQSPSNKVTEKGKDVELRCDPISGHTALYWYRQSLGQGLEFLIYFQGNSAPDKSGLPSDRFSAERTGGSVSTLTIQRTQQEDSAVYLCASSPTWTDYGYTFGSGTRLTVV.

The chain recombines TRBV10-3 with TRBJ1-1; no firm D call. CDR3 size: 13 residues. Germline loops: CDR1 ENHRY, CDR2 SYGVKD. V lost 4 bases and J 1 base, leaving 7 bases between the germline ends. CDR3 DNA: TGTGCCATCAGTGGCGTGGAGAACACTGAAGCTTTCTTT. Residues: CAISGVENTEAFF.

The chain carries TRBV2 and TRBJ2-5; D is unresolved. The CDR3 has 12 amino acids. V lost 3 bases and J lost 2, with 4 bases in between. CDR1 is SNHLY and CDR2 is FYNNEI in the germline V gene. CDR3 DNA sequence: TGTGCCAGCAGTGACAGGCAAGAGACCCAGTACTTC. Amino acids: CASSDRQETQYF.

V and J are TRBV6-1 and TRBJ1-2; possibly TRBD1 for D (6 bases). V was trimmed by 1 base and J by 1 base, leaving 10 bases between them. Germline lookup yields CDR1 MNHNS and CDR2 SASEGT. The CDR3 extends over 15 amino acids. The CDR3 is CASSEGTVDNYGYTF. Written as DNA, the CDR3 is TGTGCCAGCAGTGAAGGGACAGTTGATAACTATGGCTACACCTTC.

The genes are TRBV11-3 and TRBJ1-1; D call uncertain. Germline V gene data show CDR1 as SGHNT and CDR2 as YENEEA. Trimming pared 5 bases from V and 10 bases from J, leaving 14 bases between. CDR3 length: 12 amino acids. The CDR3 loop is CASSPTGPSAFF. DNA of the CDR3: TGTGCCAGCAGCCCGACCGGGCCATCAGCTTTCTTT. Variable domain in full (rest from reference TRBV11-3 and TRBJ1-1): EAGVVQSPRYKIIEKKQPVAFWCNPISGHNTLYWYLQNLGQGPELLIRYENEEAVDDSQLPKDRFSAERLKGVDSTLKIQPAELGDSAVYLCASSPTGPSAFFGQGTRLTVV.

The chain combines TRBV11-2 with TRBJ2-2, with D tentatively TRBD1 (5 bases). The CDR3 spans 15 residues. Per the germline V gene, CDR1 is SGHAT and CDR2 is FQNNGV. The ends were cut back, 1 base at V and 7 bases at J, with 13 bases in the middle. The CDR3 bases are TGTGCCAGCAGCTTAGGGTCAGGGTTGAGCGGGGAGCTGTTTTTT. Protein: CASSLGSGLSGELFF.

V gene TRBV27 combines with J gene TRBJ1-5; D gene ambiguous. Germline V gene sequence: CDR1 MNHEY, CDR2 SMNVEV (reference sequence). Trimming took 6 bases from V and 4 from J, leaving 7 bases between them. CDR3 length: 12 amino acids. This chain's CDR3 is CASRSGNQPQHF. The CDR3 DNA follows: TGTGCCAGCAGGAGTGGGAATCAGCCCCAGCATTTT.

The chain is built from TRBV9 and TRBJ1-2; TRBD1 might be the D (5 bases). Trimming removed 5 bases at V and 2 bases at J, with 13 bases between. Looked up from germline, CDR1 is SGDLS and CDR2 is YYNGEE. The CDR3 has 14 residues. CDR3 nucleotides: TGTGCCAGCAGAAGAGACAGAGCGAACTATGGCTACACCTTC. It is translated as CASRRDRANYGYTF.

The chain recombines TRBV7-2 with TRBJ2-3; D gene unclear. Germline V lookup: CDR1 SGHTA, CDR2 FQGNSA. CDR3 length: 13 residues. Trimming removed 4 bases at V and 6 bases at J, with 11 bases between. The chain's CDR3 is CASSSLRADTQYF. The CDR3 nucleotides are TGTGCCAGCAGCTCCCTTCGTGCGGATACGCAGTATTTT. Filled out from reference TRBV7-2 and TRBJ2-3, the complete variable domain reads GAGVSQSPSNKVTEKGKDVELRCDPISGHTALYWYRQSLGQGLEFLIYFQGNSAPDKSGLPSDRFSAERTGGSVSTLTIQRTQQEDSAVYLCASSSLRADTQYFGPGTRLTVL.

The rearrangement uses TRBV6-5 and TRBJ1-2; no clear D. The germline gives CDR1 MNHEY, CDR2 SVGAGI. V dropped 6 bases and J dropped 8 bases, with 10 bases sitting between them. The CDR3 runs 11 residues. CDR3 coding DNA: TGTGCCAGCAGCCCCGGATGGGGCTACACCTTC. Protein: CASSPGWGYTF.

The chain recombines TRBV21-1 with TRBJ2-7; the DNA was not compared with TRBD1, the D call given in the table. TRBV21-1 is annotated as a pseudogene. This CDR3 has 14 residues. CDR3 region: CASAEAGQFHEQYF. CDR3 coding DNA: TGTGCCAGCGCCGAGGCAGGGCAGTTCCACGAGCAGTACTTC.

The gene calls are TRBV18 and TRBJ1-1; D remains ambiguous. The CDR3 has 12 residues. The germline V gene has CDR1 KGHSH and CDR2 LQKENI. Trimming shortened V by 5 bases and J by 2 bases, and 6 bases separated the two germline ends. DNA of the CDR3: TGTGCCAGCTCAGCGCGAAACACTGAAGCTTTCTTT. This translates into CASSARNTEAFF. Together with reference TRBV18 and TRBJ1-1, the CDR3 gives the full variable domain: NAGVMQNPRHLVRRRGQEARLRCSPMKGHSHVYWYRQLPEEGLKFMVYLQKENIIDESGMPKERFSAEFPKEGPSILRIQQVVRGDSAAYFCASSARNTEAFFGQGTRLTVV.

V usage is TRBV19 and J usage is TRBJ1-2; maybe TRBD1 (5 bases). Trimming removed 2 bases from V and 3 bases from J, with 10 bases in between. CDR1 and CDR2 (germline): LNHDA, SQIVND (reference sequence). The CDR3 contains 14 residues. The CDR3 region has the DNA TGTGCCAGTAGTATACAGGGCATGGACTATGGCTACACCTTC. Its translation is CASSIQGMDYGYTF.

This clone appeared a single time. The V and J genes are TRBV24-1 and TRBJ2-2; 14 nucleotides align to TRBD2. CDR3 length: 19 residues. Germline V lookup: CDR1 KGHDR, CDR2 SFDVKD. Trimming cost V 2 bases and J 4 bases; bases outside gene matches: 8. The CDR3 coding sequence is TGTGCCACCAGTGATTCCGGACTAGCGGGAGGTCGAGGCACCGGGGAGCTGTTTTTT. Protein sequence: CATSDSGLAGGRGTGELFF.

The CDR3 DNA is TGTGCCAGTAGTATGAACAGCCTGAAAAGTAGTGGCTACACCTTC. It codes for CASSMNSLKSSGYTF. V is TRBV19 and J is TRBJ1-2, with D unclear. The CDR3 length is 15 residues. In germline, CDR1 is LNHDA, CDR2 SQIVND (reference sequence). The germline V and J ends were trimmed by 3 bases and 7 bases, with 18 bases remaining between them.

CDR3 sequence reads: CASSQLTVGQGTGELFF. In nucleotides, the CDR3 is TGTGCCAGCAGCCAGCTCACCGTGGGACAGGGAACCGGGGAGCTGTTTTTT. The chain recombines TRBV4-2 with TRBJ2-2; 9 bases map to TRBD1. The V gene's germline CDR1 is LGHNA and CDR2 YNFKEQ. This CDR3 is 17 amino acids long. V was clipped by 3 bases and J by 5 bases; unmatched bases: 10.

This chain uses TRBV7-2 with TRBJ1-5; 8 bases match TRBD1. With 5 bases clipped from V and 7 bases from J, the junction kept 4 bases outside the gene matches. Germline V lookup: CDR1 SGHTA, CDR2 FQGNSA. The CDR3 contains 13 residues. CDR3 bases: TGTGCCAGCAGCCAACAGGGGGACCAGCCCCAGCATTTT. Translated, it gives CASSQQGDQPQHF.

The rearrangement links TRBV5-1 to TRBJ1-1, with a weak D call TRBD1 (5 bases). The CDR3 sequence is 14 residues long. Per germline, CDR1 SGHRS and CDR2 YFSETQ. Trimming stripped 5 bases from V and 0 bases from J, with 11 bases between. This chain's CDR3 is CASSLGTLNTEAFF. DNA of the CDR3: TGCGCCAGCAGTCTCGGGACCTTGAACACTGAAGCTTTCTTT.

The chain joins TRBV20-1 to TRBJ1-1; weak D call: TRBD1 (6 bases). CDR3 length: 11 amino acids. Trimming left V 8 bases short and J 4 bases short, with 11 bases between. Germline lookup yields CDR1 DFQATT and CDR2 SNEGSKA (reference sequence). CDR3 in DNA: TGCAGTACAGGGAGGGGCACTGAAGCTTTCTTT. Its protein is CSTGRGTEAFF.

The chain recombines TRBV19 with TRBJ1-1; D might be TRBD1 (6 bases). The CDR3 has 14 residues. Germline values: CDR1 LNHDA, CDR2 SQIVND (reference sequence). V was pared by 1 base and J by 6 bases, with 12 bases between. Written as DNA, the CDR3 is TGTGCCAGTAGTATAGGGGTAGGGGGTGCTGAAGCTTTCTTT. Amino acid sequence: CASSIGVGGAEAFF.

This chain connects TRBV27 to TRBJ1-1, with 8 positions matching TRBD1. The CDR3 contains 17 residues. V shed 6 bases, J shed 7 bases, and the junction held 19 bases outside the gene matches. Germline CDR1 and CDR2: MNHEY and SMNVEV (reference sequence). In DNA form, the CDR3 reads TGTGCCAGCAGGGGTCATCCCGGACAGGGTTCCAACGGTGAAGCTTTCTTT. Translating it yields CASRGHPGQGSNGEAFF.

The DNA for the CDR3 is TGTGCCAGCAGCTTAACTCAAGGGACAGGGGGTGGCTACACCTTC. Its protein is CASSLTQGTGGGYTF. This sequence joins TRBV7-2 and TRBJ1-2; the match to TRBD1 covers 11 bases. The J segment lost 7 bases and the V segment lost 2 bases, leaving 6 bases of the junction unmatched. CDR3 size: 15 residues. Germline V gene sequence: CDR1 SGHTA, CDR2 FQGNSA.

The chain recombines TRBV6-4 with TRBJ1-2; D gene ambiguous. Germline values: CDR1 MRHNA, CDR2 SNTAGT. The germline V and J ends were trimmed by 8 bases and 7 bases, with 11 bases remaining between them. This CDR3 has 11 residues. CDR3 region: CASLPGGGYTF. Written as DNA, the CDR3 is TGTGCCAGCCTTCCGGGAGGTGGCTACACCTTC.